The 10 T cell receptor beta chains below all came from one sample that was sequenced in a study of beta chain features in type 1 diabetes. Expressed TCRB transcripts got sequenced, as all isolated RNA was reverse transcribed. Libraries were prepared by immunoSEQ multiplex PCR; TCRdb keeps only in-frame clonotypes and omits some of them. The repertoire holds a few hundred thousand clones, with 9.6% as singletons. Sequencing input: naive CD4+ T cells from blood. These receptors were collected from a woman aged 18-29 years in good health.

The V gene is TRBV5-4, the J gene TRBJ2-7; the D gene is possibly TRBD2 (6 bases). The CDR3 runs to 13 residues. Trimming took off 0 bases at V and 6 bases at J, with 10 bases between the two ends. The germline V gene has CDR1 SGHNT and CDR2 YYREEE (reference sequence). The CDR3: CASSLAGVPEQYF. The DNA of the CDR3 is TGTGCCAGCAGCTTGGCGGGGGTGCCCGAGCAGTACTTC.

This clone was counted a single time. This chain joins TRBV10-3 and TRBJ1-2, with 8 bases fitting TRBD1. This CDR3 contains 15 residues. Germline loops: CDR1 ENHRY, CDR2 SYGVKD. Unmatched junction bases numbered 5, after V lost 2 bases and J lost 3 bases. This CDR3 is CAISEEQGVYYGYTF. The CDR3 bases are TGTGCCATCAGTGAGGAACAGGGGGTATACTATGGCTACACCTTC.

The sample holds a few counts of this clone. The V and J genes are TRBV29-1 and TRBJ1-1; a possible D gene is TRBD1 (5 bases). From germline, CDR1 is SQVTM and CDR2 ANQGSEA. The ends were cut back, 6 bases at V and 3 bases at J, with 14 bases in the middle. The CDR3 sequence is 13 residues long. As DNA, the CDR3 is TGCAGCGTGGGGCCCAGGGCCGACACTGAAGCTTTCTTT. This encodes CSVGPRADTEAFF.

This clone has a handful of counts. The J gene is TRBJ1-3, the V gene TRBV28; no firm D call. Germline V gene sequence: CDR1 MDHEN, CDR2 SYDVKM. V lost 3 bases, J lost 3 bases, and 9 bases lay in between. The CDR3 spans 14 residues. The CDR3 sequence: CASSFRGNGNTIYF. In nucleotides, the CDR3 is TGTGCCAGCAGTTTTCGCGGCAATGGAAACACCATATATTTT. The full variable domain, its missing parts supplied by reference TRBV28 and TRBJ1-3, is DVKVTQSSRYLVKRTGEKVFLECVQDMDHENMFWYRQDPGLGLRLIYFSYDVKMKEKGDIPEGYSVSREKKERFSLILESASTNQTSMYLCASSFRGNGNTIYFGEGSWLTVV.

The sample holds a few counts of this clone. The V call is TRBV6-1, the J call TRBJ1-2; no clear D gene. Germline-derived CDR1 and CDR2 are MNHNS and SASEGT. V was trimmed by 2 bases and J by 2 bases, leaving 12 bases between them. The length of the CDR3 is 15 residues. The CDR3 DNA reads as TGTGCCAGCAGTGAAATGAGGGCCGTAAACTATGGCTACACCTTC. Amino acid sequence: CASSEMRAVNYGYTF.

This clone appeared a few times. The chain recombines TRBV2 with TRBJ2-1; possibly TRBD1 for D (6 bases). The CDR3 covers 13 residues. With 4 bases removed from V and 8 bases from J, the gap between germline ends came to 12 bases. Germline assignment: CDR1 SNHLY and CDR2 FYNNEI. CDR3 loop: CASSGGRGHEQFF. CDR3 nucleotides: TGTGCCAGCAGTGGAGGCAGGGGCCATGAGCAGTTCTTC. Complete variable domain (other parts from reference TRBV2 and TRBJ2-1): EPEVTQTPSHQVTQMGQEVILRCVPISNHLYFYWYRQILGQKVEFLVSFYNNEISEKSEIFDDQFSVERPDGSNFTLKIRSTKLEDSAMYFCASSGGRGHEQFFGPGTRLTVL.

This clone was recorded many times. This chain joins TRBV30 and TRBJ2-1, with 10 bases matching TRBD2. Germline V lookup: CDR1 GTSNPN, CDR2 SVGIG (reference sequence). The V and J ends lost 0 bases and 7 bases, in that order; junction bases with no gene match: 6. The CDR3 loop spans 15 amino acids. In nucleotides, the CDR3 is TGTGCCTGGAGTGTAAAGCGGGGGGGTACAAATGAGCAGTTCTTC. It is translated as CAWSVKRGGTNEQFF.

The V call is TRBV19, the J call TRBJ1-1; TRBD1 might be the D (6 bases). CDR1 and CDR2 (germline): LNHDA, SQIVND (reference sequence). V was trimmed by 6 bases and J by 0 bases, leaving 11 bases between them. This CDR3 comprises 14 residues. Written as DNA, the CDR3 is TGTGCCAGTAGACGGACAGTCATGAACACTGAAGCTTTCTTT. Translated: CASRRTVMNTEAFF. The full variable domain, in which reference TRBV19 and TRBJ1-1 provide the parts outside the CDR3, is DGGITQSPKYLFRKEGQNVTLSCEQNLNHDAMYWYRQDPGQGLRLIYYSQIVNDFQKGDIAEGYSVSREKKESFPLTVTSAQKNPTAFYLCASRRTVMNTEAFFGQGTRLTVV.

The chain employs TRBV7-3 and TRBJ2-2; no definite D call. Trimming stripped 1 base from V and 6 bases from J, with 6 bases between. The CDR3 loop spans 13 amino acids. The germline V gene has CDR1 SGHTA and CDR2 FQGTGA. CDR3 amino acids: CASSLRLPGELFF. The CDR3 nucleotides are TGTGCCAGCAGCTTAAGGCTCCCCGGGGAGCTGTTTTTT.

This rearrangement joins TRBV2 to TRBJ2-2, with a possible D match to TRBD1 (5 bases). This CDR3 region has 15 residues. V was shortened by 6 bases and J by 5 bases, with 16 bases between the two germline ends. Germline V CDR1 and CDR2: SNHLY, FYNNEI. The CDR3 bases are TGTGCCAGCAGGGACGGACATTCTGGAACCGGGGAGCTGTTTTTT. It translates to CASRDGHSGTGELFF. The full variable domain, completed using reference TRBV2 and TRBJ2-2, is EPEVTQTPSHQVTQMGQEVILRCVPISNHLYFYWYRQILGQKVEFLVSFYNNEISEKSEIFDDQFSVERPDGSNFTLKIRSTKLEDSAMYFCASRDGHSGTGELFFGEGSRLTVL.